This T cell receptor (beta chain) was identified during a study of T cell changes during pregnancy in multiple sclerosis. Only in-frame clones appear in the TCRdb table, and some are missing; sequencing was by immunoSEQ multiplex PCR. The sample contains roughly 34,000 clones, more than 90% of which appear only once. Germline values: CDR1 SEHNR, CDR2 FQNEAQ (reference sequence). CDR3 length equals 17 residues. V lost 5 bases, J lost 5 bases, and 22 bases lay in between. This receptor was taken from a female donor in good health, enrolled as a control in a pregnancy study. Sequences were derived from CD4+ T cells from peripheral blood mononuclear cells, sampled in the second trimester of pregnancy. The rearrangement links TRBV7-9 to TRBJ2-1, with D tentatively TRBD2 (5 bases). The CDR3 region is CASSPSLTLLRDNEQFF. The CDR3, as DNA: TGTGCCAGCAGCCCATCTCTCACACTATTGAGGGACAATGAGCAGTTCTTC.